Each of the 26 T cell receptor beta chains below was sequenced from the same sample in a study of T cells in Graves' hyperthyroidism and ophthalmopathy (dated by TCRdb to between 2018 and 2021). Libraries were prepared through multiplex PCR. The sample was run on an Illumina HiSeq 2000. TCR beta CDR3 regions were amplified from RNA transcripts. The first round of RT-PCR for the TCR CDR3 was performed with the HTBI primer set and the Qiagen OneStep RT-PCR kit. The raw public reads went through TCRdb reprocessing: fastp at Q25, MiXCR clone calling, in-frame beta chains kept. Every CDR3 protein is listed once, alongside the most common genes and DNA of its rows. Within this sample are over 150,000 distinct CDR3 sequences, with 17% of them counted one time only. About 50% of the sample is in the top ten clones. Material for sequencing was blood. The receptors were sampled from a woman aged 50 to 65 with Graves' hyperthyroidism.

V and J are TRBV2 and TRBJ2-7, with 9 bases lining up with TRBD2. V dropped 5 bases and J dropped 6; count of bases not matched to a gene: 5. The CDR3 sequence is 13 residues long. Germline CDR1 is SNHLY and CDR2 is FYNNEI. The DNA of the CDR3 is TGTGCCAGCAGTTTTAGCGGGAGAGGCGAGCAGTACTTC. As protein: CASSFSGRGEQYF.

This clonotype was seen more than once but under ten times. The V gene is TRBV20-1, the J gene TRBJ1-5; the match to TRBD1 covers 7 bases. The junction had 9 bases not matched to a gene; V was cut back by 4 bases and J by 0 bases. Germline assignment: CDR1 DFQATT and CDR2 SNEGSKA (reference sequence). This CDR3 spans 16 amino acids. The CDR3 sequence is CSATRGTAYSNQPQHF. The CDR3 DNA sequence: TGCAGTGCTACAAGGGGGACAGCCTATAGCAATCAGCCCCAGCATTTT.

In its sample, this clonotype was seen many times. The CDR3 spells CASSLRAVSQPQHF. CDR3 nucleotide sequence: TGTGCCAGCAGTTTGAGGGCCGTCAGTCAGCCCCAGCATTTT. This sequence joins TRBV27 and TRBJ1-5; no reliable D call. Germline values: CDR1 MNHEY, CDR2 SMNVEV (reference sequence). The CDR3 is 14 amino acids. The V and J ends lost 3 bases and 6 bases respectively, with 12 bases between them.

The rearrangement joins TRBV28 to TRBJ2-1, with 11 bases identical to TRBD2. CDR1 MDHEN and CDR2 SYDVKM come from the germline V gene. J was trimmed by 2 bases and V by 5 bases; bases with no gene match: 8. The CDR3 runs to 17 residues. The CDR3 loop reads CASSRASGRSPYNEQFF. The CDR3, as DNA: TGTGCCAGCAGTCGGGCTAGCGGGAGGAGTCCCTACAATGAGCAGTTCTTC.

This clonotype was found many times. The chain links TRBV12-3 or TRBV12-4 to TRBJ1-2; D not certain. V shed 6 bases and J shed 4 bases, with 12 bases lying between them. The CDR3 sequence is 13 residues long. The CDR3 region is CASRPVASYGYTF. CDR3 DNA: TGTGCCAGCAGACCCGTAGCGAGCTATGGCTACACCTTC.

This clonotype was counted at least ten times. The chain joins TRBV2 to TRBJ1-1; no reliable D call. Trimming took 1 base from V and 2 from J, leaving 8 bases between them. The CDR3 contains 14 residues. Germline-derived CDR1 and CDR2 are SNHLY and FYNNEI. As DNA, the CDR3 is TGTGCCAGCAGTGAAGTCATGATAAACACTGAAGCTTTCTTT. Its protein is CASSEVMINTEAFF.

In its sample, this clonotype was seen a few times. The V gene is TRBV3-1, the J gene TRBJ2-2; the D gene is possibly TRBD1 (5 bases). The length of the CDR3 is 18 residues. Trimming took 3 bases from V and 2 from J, leaving 19 bases between them. In germline, CDR1 is LGHDT, CDR2 YNNKEL (reference sequence). CDR3 coding DNA: TGTGCCAGCAGCCACCTCCTAGGGGATCACACCAACACCGGGGAGCTGTTTTTT. The encoded protein is CASSHLLGDHTNTGELFF.

The sample holds a few counts of this clonotype. The chain carries TRBV24-1 and TRBJ2-5; 7 positions agree with TRBD1. J was trimmed by 2 bases and V by 7 bases; bases with no gene match: 3. In germline, CDR1 is KGHDR, CDR2 SFDVKD. This CDR3 comprises 13 residues. CDR3 nucleotides: TGTGCCACCAGGAGGGGACAGCAAGAGACCCAGTACTTC. Its protein is CATRRGQQETQYF.

This chain connects TRBV14 to TRBJ1-1, with TRBD1 matching 11 bases. CDR1 is SGHDN, CDR2 FVKESK, per germline. The CDR3 sequence is 17 residues long. V was pared by 4 bases and J by 2 bases, with 9 bases of the junction left unmatched. CDR3 nucleotides: TGTGCCAGCAGCCCTTTCGGACAGGGGGCTTATAACACTGAAGCTTTCTTT. It is translated as CASSPFGQGAYNTEAFF.

This clonotype was picked up a small number of times. The chain uses TRBV10-1 and TRBJ2-1, with 9 bases identical to TRBD1. With 6 bases clipped from V and 5 bases from J, the junction kept 8 bases outside the gene matches. Germline V gene sequence: CDR1 WNHNN, CDR2 SYGVQD (reference sequence). The CDR3 is 15 residues long. The CDR3 protein is CASRPGQGTNNEQFF. DNA of the CDR3: TGCGCCAGCAGACCCGGACAGGGGACCAACAATGAGCAGTTCTTC.

This clonotype was detected ten times or more. The chain links TRBV28 to TRBJ2-3; D is unclear. With 8 bases removed from V and 2 bases from J, the gap between germline ends came to 14 bases. This CDR3 spans 14 amino acids. Germline V gives CDR1 MDHEN, CDR2 SYDVKM. Here the CDR3 reads CASCELKPTDTQYF. CDR3 nucleotide sequence: TGTGCCAGCTGCGAACTAAAGCCCACAGATACGCAGTATTTT. Complete variable domain (other parts from reference TRBV28 and TRBJ2-3): DVKVTQSSRYLVKRTGEKVFLECVQDMDHENMFWYRQDPGLGLRLIYFSYDVKMKEKGDIPEGYSVSREKKERFSLILESASTNQTSMYLCASCELKPTDTQYFGPGTRLTVL.

This clonotype was seen at least ten times. V usage is TRBV9 and J usage is TRBJ2-3; 9 bases are shared with TRBD1. This CDR3 is built from 15 residues. CDR1 and CDR2 (germline): SGDLS, YYNGEE. The V segment lost 3 bases and the J segment 2 bases; nucleotides outside the gene matches: 4. CDR3 in DNA: TGTGCCAGCAGCGCCGGGACAGGGAACACAGATACGCAGTATTTT. This codes for CASSAGTGNTDTQYF.

This clonotype was counted many times. The chain joins TRBV2 to TRBJ1-5; D unclear. Looked up from germline, CDR1 is SNHLY and CDR2 is FYNNEI. The CDR3 covers 13 residues. With 4 bases removed from V and 7 bases from J, the gap between germline ends came to 11 bases. CDR3 nucleotides: TGTGCCAGCAGTGGTTCGGGGTTACAGCCCCAGCATTTT. Translating it yields CASSGSGLQPQHF.

The genes are TRBV7-2 and TRBJ2-1, with D unresolved. Germline lookup yields CDR1 SGHTA and CDR2 FQGNSA. The V and J ends lost 6 bases and 1 base respectively, with 13 bases between them. This CDR3 is 15 amino acids long. This chain's CDR3 is CASRRYQYSYNEQFF. In DNA form, the CDR3 reads TGTGCCAGCAGACGATACCAATATTCCTACAATGAGCAGTTCTTC. The full variable domain, with the rest looked up from reference TRBV7-2 and TRBJ2-1, is GAGVSQSPSNKVTEKGKDVELRCDPISGHTALYWYRQSLGQGLEFLIYFQGNSAPDKSGLPSDRFSAERTGGSVSTLTIQRTQQEDSAVYLCASRRYQYSYNEQFFGPGTRLTVL.

Only a few counts were recorded for this clonotype. This chain uses TRBV4-1 with TRBJ2-1; 10 bases fit TRBD2. The length of the CDR3 is 17 residues. Trimming at V came to 0 bases and at J to 4 bases, leaving 6 bases not matched to a gene. Germline V CDR1 and CDR2: MGHRA, YSYEKL. The CDR3 spells CASSQDPPSGSYNEQFF. The CDR3 DNA reads as TGCGCCAGCAGCCAAGATCCTCCTAGCGGGAGTTACAATGAGCAGTTCTTC.

This clonotype showed up just a few times. The V and J genes are TRBV30 and TRBJ1-1; D gene unclear. Germline V gene data show CDR1 as GTSNPN and CDR2 as SVGIG (reference sequence). Trimming pared 4 bases from V and 1 base from J, leaving 16 bases between. The CDR3 has 15 residues. CDR3 DNA: TGTGCCTGGATCCGAAGGGCCGTTAGGAACACTGAAGCTTTCTTT. Its protein is CAWIRRAVRNTEAFF.

The gene calls are TRBV27 and TRBJ2-2; tentative D call: TRBD1 (6 bases). The CDR3 contains 16 residues. The germline V and J ends were trimmed by 2 bases and 6 bases, with 16 bases remaining between them. Looked up from germline, CDR1 is MNHEY and CDR2 is SMNVEV (reference sequence). The CDR3 DNA sequence: TGTGCCAGCAGTTTAAACGCCTACAACAGGGCCGGGGAGCTGTTTTTT. Translating gives CASSLNAYNRAGELFF.

The rearrangement uses TRBV6-1 and TRBJ1-3; D is ambiguous. This CDR3 is 14 amino acids long. V lost 4 bases to trimming and J lost 5 bases, with 12 bases between them. Germline CDR1 reads MNHNS; CDR2 reads SASEGT. The CDR3 sequence: CASSVLITRNTIYF. In nucleotides, the CDR3 is TGTGCCAGCAGTGTCCTGATTACCAGAAACACCATATATTTT.

In its sample, this clonotype was seen a few times. The chain employs TRBV12-3 or TRBV12-4 and TRBJ2-3; D is ambiguous. V lost 1 base and J lost 3, with 8 bases in between. The length of the CDR3 is 14 residues. The CDR3 DNA reads TGTGCCAGCAGTTTAGTGGCGGCTACAGATACGCAGTATTTT. Amino acids: CASSLVAATDTQYF.

This clonotype was seen repeatedly, ten times or more. The J gene is TRBJ2-1, the V gene TRBV7-9; the match to TRBD2 covers 7 bases. V lost 5 bases, J lost 1 base, and 11 bases stayed unmatched. CDR1 SEHNR and CDR2 FQNEAQ come from the germline V gene (reference sequence). The CDR3 spans 17 residues. This chain's CDR3 is CASSPPLRERSYNEQFF. The CDR3 DNA follows: TGTGCCAGCAGCCCCCCGCTGCGGGAGAGGTCCTACAATGAGCAGTTCTTC.

This clonotype was seen a single time. Given a much more abundant clone one base away, this may be a read error. J is TRBJ2-3 and V is TRBV24-1; 10 nucleotides agree with TRBD2. CDR3 size: 18 residues. The V gene's germline CDR1 is KGHDR and CDR2 SFDVKD. The CDR3 loop is CATSPQGLAGVVTDTRYF. In nucleotides, the CDR3 is TGTGCCACCAGTCCCCAGGGGCTAGCGGGAGTCGTCACAGATACGCGGTATTTT.

This clonotype occurred many times. This chain links TRBV29-1 with TRBJ1-1, with D uncertain. Germline V CDR1 and CDR2: SQVTM, ANQGSEA. Trimming left V 6 bases short and J 10 bases short, with 12 bases between. The length of the CDR3 is 10 residues. The CDR3 loop is CSVAEVGAFF. The CDR3 DNA follows: TGCAGCGTCGCCGAGGTGGGAGCTTTCTTT. Complete variable domain (other parts from reference TRBV29-1 and TRBJ1-1): SAVISQKPSRDICQRGTSLTIQCQVDSQVTMMFWYRQQPGQSLTLIATANQGSEATYESGFVIDKFPISRPNLTFSTLTVSNMSPEDSSIYLCSVAEVGAFFGQGTRLTVV.

V is TRBV12-3 or TRBV12-4 and J is TRBJ2-7; 7 bases agree with TRBD1. This CDR3 spans 15 amino acids. Trimming at V came to 6 bases and at J to 9 bases, leaving 17 bases not matched to a gene. In nucleotides, the CDR3 is TGTGCCAGCAGACTTCGACAGGGCCTAGGAGTCGGGCAGTACTTC. Translation: CASRLRQGLGVGQYF.

This clonotype appeared many times. J is TRBJ2-7 and V is TRBV28; 10 positions match TRBD1. The V gene end was trimmed by 10 bases and the J gene end by 1 base; junction bases not matched to a gene: 7. The CDR3 sequence is 14 residues long. Germline CDR1 and CDR2: MDHEN and SYDVKM. The CDR3 nucleotides are TGTGCCACGCTTCGACAGGGGGCATCCTACGAGCAGTACTTC. It translates to CATLRQGASYEQYF.

This clonotype was seen ten or more times. This chain links TRBV3-1 with TRBJ2-7; D remains ambiguous. Germline V CDR1 and CDR2: LGHDT, YNNKEL (reference sequence). The V end lost 5 bases, the J end lost 1 base, and 6 bases lay between the germline ends. There are 12 residues in the CDR3. This chain's CDR3 is CASSLRSYEQYF. CDR3 in DNA: TGTGCCAGCAGCTTACGTTCCTACGAGCAGTACTTC.

This clonotype showed up many times. The chain links TRBV30 to TRBJ2-1; perhaps TRBD2 as D (5 bases). The CDR3 contains 13 residues. Per the germline V gene, CDR1 is GTSNPN and CDR2 is SVGIG (reference sequence). Trimming pared 2 bases from V and 3 bases from J, leaving 8 bases between. The CDR3, as DNA: TGTGCCTGGAGTACTAGGGACTACAATGAGCAGTTCTTC. As protein: CAWSTRDYNEQFF.